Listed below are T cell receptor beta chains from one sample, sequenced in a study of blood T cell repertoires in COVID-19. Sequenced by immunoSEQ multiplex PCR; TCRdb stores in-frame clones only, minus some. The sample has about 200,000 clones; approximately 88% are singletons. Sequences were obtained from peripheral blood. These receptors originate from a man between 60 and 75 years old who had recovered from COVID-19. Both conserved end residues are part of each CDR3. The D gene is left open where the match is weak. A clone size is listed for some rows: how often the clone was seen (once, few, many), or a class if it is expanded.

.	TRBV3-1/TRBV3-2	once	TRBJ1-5	CASSQTGGNQPQHF	TGTGCCAGCAGCCAGACAGGCGGCAATCAGCCCCAGCATTTT
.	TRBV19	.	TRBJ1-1	CASSPRGAGTEAFF	TGTGCCAGTAGTCCCAGGGGAGCGGGGACTGAAGCTTTCTTT
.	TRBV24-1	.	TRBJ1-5	CATSDPNQPQHF	TGTGCCACCAGTGACCCGAATCAGCCCCAGCATTTT
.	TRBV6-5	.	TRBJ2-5	CASKTGLETQYF	TGTGCCAGCAAGACAGGCCTGGAGACCCAGTACTTC
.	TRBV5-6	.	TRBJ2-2	CASRENRFLAGELFF	TGTGCCAGCAGAGAGAATCGCTTCCTGGCCGGGGAGCTGTTTTTT
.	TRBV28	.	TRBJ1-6	CASSVALGQGSPLHF	TGTGCCAGCAGTGTGGCCCTTGGTCAGGGGTCACCCCTCCACTTT
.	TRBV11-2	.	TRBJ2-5	CASSFRLQETQYF	TGTGCCAGCAGCTTTCGACTTCAAGAGACCCAGTACTTC
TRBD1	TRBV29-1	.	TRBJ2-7	CSYKGQAWEQYF	TGCAGCTACAAAGGACAGGCGTGGGAGCAGTACTTC
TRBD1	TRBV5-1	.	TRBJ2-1	CASSSTGPWLNEQFF	TGCGCCAGCAGTTCGACAGGGCCCTGGTTGAATGAGCAGTTCTTC
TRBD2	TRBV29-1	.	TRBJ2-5	CSVEDSGVETQYF	TGCAGCGTTGAAGACAGCGGGGTAGAGACCCAGTACTTC
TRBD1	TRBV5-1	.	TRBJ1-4	CASSEHTGANEKLFF	TGCGCCAGCAGCGAACACACAGGGGCTAATGAAAAACTGTTTTTT
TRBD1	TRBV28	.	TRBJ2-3	CASRLGQGRTDTQYF	TGTGCCAGCAGGCTAGGACAGGGCCGCACAGATACGCAGTATTTT
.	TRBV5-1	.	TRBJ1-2	CASSLASGASYGYTF	TGCGCCAGCAGCTTGGCATCAGGGGCCAGCTATGGCTACACCTTC
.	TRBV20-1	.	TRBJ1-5	CSGGGDQPQHF	TGCAGTGGGGGAGGGGATCAGCCCCAGCATTTT
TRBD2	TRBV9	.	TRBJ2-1	CASTRRLLADYNEQFF	TGTGCCAGCACCCGCAGGTTACTAGCGGACTACAATGAGCAGTTCTTC
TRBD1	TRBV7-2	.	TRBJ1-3	CASSPIGRGLSGNTIYF	TGTGCCAGCAGCCCGATCGGCAGGGGGCTCTCTGGAAACACCATATATTTT
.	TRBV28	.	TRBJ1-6	CASSKTNNSPLHF	TGTGCCAGCAGTAAGACAAATAATTCACCCCTCCACTTT
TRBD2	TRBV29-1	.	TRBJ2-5	CSVAGGQETQYF	TGCAGCGTTGCCGGGGGGCAAGAGACCCAGTACTTC
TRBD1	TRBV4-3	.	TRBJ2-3	CASSQEGTGGSDTQYF	TGCGCCAGCAGCCAAGAAGGGACAGGGGGCTCAGATACGCAGTATTTT
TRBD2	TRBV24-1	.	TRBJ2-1	CATSDLSTSGSGVFNEQFF	TGTGCCACCAGTGATCTCTCGACTAGCGGGAGTGGCGTTTTCAATGAGCAGTTCTTC
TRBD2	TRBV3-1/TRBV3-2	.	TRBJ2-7	CASSQDGSGAYEQYF	TGTGCCAGCAGCCAAGATGGGAGCGGGGCCTACGAGCAGTACTTC
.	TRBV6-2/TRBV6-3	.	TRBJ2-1	CASSYSGGGGRRAYNEQFF	TGTGCCAGCAGTTACTCTGGCGGCGGCGGGCGACGAGCCTACAATGAGCAGTTCTTC
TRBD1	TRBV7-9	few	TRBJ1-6	CASSWGQVGSPLHF	TGTGCCAGCAGCTGGGGACAGGTTGGTTCACCCCTCCACTTT
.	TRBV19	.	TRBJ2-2	CASSIVAGRTGELFF	TGTGCCAGTAGTATAGTGGCAGGGCGCACCGGGGAGCTGTTTTTT
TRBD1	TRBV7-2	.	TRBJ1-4	CASSLGAHRGYEKLFF	TGTGCCAGCAGCTTAGGGGCCCACAGGGGGTATGAAAAACTGTTTTTT
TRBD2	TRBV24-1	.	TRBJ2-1	CATSALGLAGVGEQFF	TGTGCCACCAGTGCCTTGGGACTAGCGGGAGTGGGTGAGCAGTTCTTC
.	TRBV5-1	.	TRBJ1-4	CASSLGGLYEKLFF	TGCGCCAGCAGCTTGGGGGGACTGTATGAAAAACTGTTTTTT
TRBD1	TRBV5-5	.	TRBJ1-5	CASSWGAGTGAQPSNQPQHF	TGTGCCAGCAGCTGGGGGGCCGGGACAGGGGCCCAACCCAGCAATCAGCCCCAGCATTTT
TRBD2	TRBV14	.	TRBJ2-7	CASSQDHGGGRIAGPKLAYEQYF	TGTGCCAGCAGCCAAGATCACGGCGGGGGTAGAATAGCGGGACCTAAGTTAGCCTACGAGCAGTACTTC
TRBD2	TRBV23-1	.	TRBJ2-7	CASSQTGTSGNYEQYF	TGCGCCAGCAGTCAGACCGGGACTAGCGGGAACTACGAGCAGTACTTC
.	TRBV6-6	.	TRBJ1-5	CASSRKKTGGNQPQHF	TGTGCCAGCAGTCGAAAGAAGACAGGAGGCAATCAGCCCCAGCATTTT
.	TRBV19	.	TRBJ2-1	CASEAGRNEQFF	TGTGCCAGTGAGGCGGGGAGGAATGAGCAGTTCTTC
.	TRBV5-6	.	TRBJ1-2	CASSTMTGKIGGYTF	TGTGCCAGCAGCACAATGACAGGAAAAATAGGTGGCTACACCTTC
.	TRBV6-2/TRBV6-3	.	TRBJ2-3	CASSYSAKSTDTQYF	TGTGCCAGCAGTTACTCCGCGAAGAGCACAGATACGCAGTATTTT
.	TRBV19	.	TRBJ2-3	CASSGGLGDTQYF	TGTGCCAGTAGTGGGGGACTTGGAGATACGCAGTATTTT
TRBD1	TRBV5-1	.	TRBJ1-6	CASRPGTGSEPLHF	TGCGCCAGCCGCCCCGGGACAGGGAGTGAACCCCTCCACTTT
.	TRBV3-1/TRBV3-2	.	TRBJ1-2	CASSQGDTALYGYTF	TGTGCCAGCAGCCAAGGTGACACAGCTTTGTATGGCTACACCTTC
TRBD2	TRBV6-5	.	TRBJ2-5	CASRLAEGKGTQYF	TGTGCCAGTCGACTAGCGGAGGGCAAGGGGACCCAGTACTTC
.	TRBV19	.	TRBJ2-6	CASSILEGSGANVLTF	TGTGCCAGTAGTATATTGGAGGGCTCTGGGGCCAACGTCCTGACTTTC
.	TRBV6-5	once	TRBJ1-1	CASQTKPNTEAFF	TGTGCCTCTCAGACAAAACCGAACACTGAAGCTTTCTTT
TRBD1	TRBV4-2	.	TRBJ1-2	CASSHGQGALGYTF	TGTGCCAGCAGCCATGGACAGGGGGCGCTGGGCTACACCTTC
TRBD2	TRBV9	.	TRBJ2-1	CASSVVSSGYNEQFF	TGTGCCAGCAGCGTAGTGTCTAGCGGGTACAATGAGCAGTTCTTC
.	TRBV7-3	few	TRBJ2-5	CASSLTYQETQYF	TGTGCCAGCAGCTTAACATATCAAGAGACCCAGTACTTC